Listed below are T cell receptor beta chains from one sample, sequenced in a study of blood T cell repertoires in COVID-19. Using immunoSEQ multiplex PCR, the repertoire was profiled, and TCRdb retains in-frame clones only, with some absent. The sample comprises some 70,000 clones, about 84% of which are singletons, and approximately 12% rests with the top ten. Sequencing input: peripheral blood. The source is a middle-aged man with COVID-19, enrolled during active disease. Both conserved end residues are part of each CDR3.

V: TRBV14
J: TRBJ2-5
CDR3: CASSQEGVGLAGQETQYF

V: TRBV4-1
J: TRBJ1-3
CDR3: CASSQNGGAGNTIYF

V: TRBV7-2
J: TRBJ2-3
CDR3: CASSPVSGGTDTQYF

V: TRBV5-4
J: TRBJ2-6
CDR3: CASSLDQGWTAGANVLTF

V: TRBV3-1/TRBV3-2
J: TRBJ2-7
CDR3: CASSQERYYEQYF

V: TRBV9
J: TRBJ2-2
CDR3: CASSLGIEGGELFF

V: TRBV7-6
J: TRBJ2-1
CDR3: CASSPLAGDRYNEQFF

V: TRBV5-1
J: TRBJ2-1
CDR3: CASSLDRAGGNEQFF

V: TRBV12-3/TRBV12-4
J: TRBJ1-1
CDR3: CASSFARAYEAFF

V: TRBV5-4
J: TRBJ2-7
CDR3: CASSPGQPLWEQYF

V: TRBV3-1/TRBV3-2
J: TRBJ1-2
CDR3: CASSRGTDYEGGYTF

V: TRBV9
J: TRBJ2-7
CDR3: CASSVGTGSSYEQYF

V: TRBV29-1
J: TRBJ1-2
CDR3: CSVERSGLGYTF

V: TRBV3-1/TRBV3-2
J: TRBJ1-3
CDR3: CASSQVTGGGGNTIYF

V: TRBV4-1
J: TRBJ1-6
CDR3: CASSQDGRTGGNSPLHF

V: TRBV5-1
J: TRBJ2-2
CDR3: CASSLAGTITGELFF

V: TRBV18
J: TRBJ1-4
CDR3: CASSPPGTQTNEKLFF

V: TRBV28
J: TRBJ1-6
CDR3: CASFGNSPLHF

V: TRBV6-5
J: TRBJ2-3
CDR3: CASSYSGASTDTQYF

V: TRBV18
J: TRBJ2-5
CDR3: CASPGLRAKETQYF

V: TRBV19
J: TRBJ1-3
CDR3: CASNDPGQITSGNTIYF

V: TRBV4-2
J: TRBJ2-7
CDR3: CASSQGPLGGAGGEQYF

V: TRBV18
J: TRBJ2-1
CDR3: CASSERTGYNEQFF

V: TRBV6-6
J: TRBJ2-5
CDR3: CASSRPARGGETQYF

V: TRBV2
J: TRBJ1-6
CDR3: CASNQQGADSPLHF

V: TRBV18
J: TRBJ1-5
CDR3: CASNTGGNQPQHF

V: TRBV15
J: TRBJ2-5
CDR3: CATSRQTSGQETQYF

V: TRBV28
J: TRBJ1-2
CDR3: CASRLGTGNKSGYTF

V: TRBV6-5
J: TRBJ2-7
CDR3: CASSPDRGEQYF

V: TRBV7-9
J: TRBJ1-2
CDR3: CASSGPGQGAYGYTF

V: TRBV27
J: TRBJ2-3
CDR3: CASRDPGGRTFYTQYF

V: TRBV28
J: TRBJ2-5
CDR3: CASSLPVLETQYF

V: TRBV5-5
J: TRBJ1-2
CDR3: CASSHDPDGGRIVGYTF